The 24 T cell receptor beta chains in this list originate from one sample, sequenced in a study of naive and memory T cell subsets. Both TRBC1 and TRBC2 were covered by a beta constant-region primer of two equimolar oligonucleotides. TCRdb processed the UMI-ligation and nested PCR reads anew with MiXCR; each CDR3 protein has one entry. Altogether roughly 21,000 distinct CDR3 sequences are present, approximately 11% being singletons, with the ten largest covering 15% to 20%. The sample consisted of central memory CD8+ T cells from blood. These receptors were collected from a human donor in good health.

This clonotype showed up just once. This may arise from a read error, as a much more abundant clone is one base away. The genes are TRBV14 and TRBJ2-7; D is unclear. The CDR3 is made up of 13 amino acids. Germline V gene sequence: CDR1 SGHDN, CDR2 FVKESK. V was clipped by 1 base and J by 6 bases, with 10 bases between them. DNA of the CDR3: TGTGCCAGCAGCCAAGGTGCCCACGGCGAGCAGTACTTC. Encoded protein: CASSQGAHGEQYF.

This clonotype was detected ten times or more. The chain couples TRBV7-9 to TRBJ2-3; D remains unclear. Per the germline V gene, CDR1 is SEHNR and CDR2 is FQNEAQ (reference sequence). V lost 5 bases and J 5 bases, leaving 5 bases between the germline ends. This CDR3 comprises 11 residues. The CDR3 DNA follows: TGTGCCAGCAGCCCACAAGATACGCAGTATTTT. Encoded protein: CASSPQDTQYF.

This clonotype was found many times. The chain has TRBV27 and TRBJ2-1, with TRBD2 matching 8 bases. The J segment lost 4 bases and the V segment lost 5 bases, leaving 16 bases of the junction unmatched. Looked up from germline, CDR1 is MNHEY and CDR2 is SMNVEV (reference sequence). This CDR3 contains 18 residues. The CDR3 DNA follows: TGTGCCAGCAGTACACTACCGTGGGGTAGCGGGGAATACAATGAGCAGTTCTTC. Translating gives CASSTLPWGSGEYNEQFF.

This clonotype was seen many times. This chain uses TRBV7-3 with TRBJ2-1, with 9 bases fitting TRBD2. The germline V gene has CDR1 SGHTA and CDR2 FQGTGA. The trim removed 3 bases at V and 6 bases at J, leaving 12 bases unmatched. The CDR3 spans 17 residues. Written as DNA, the CDR3 is TGTGCCAGCAGCTTGGCCGCGGCGGGAGGGCCCGGCAATGAGCAGTTCTTC. This sequence encodes CASSLAAAGGPGNEQFF.

This clonotype was found a few times. V gene TRBV18 combines with J gene TRBJ2-7; D is ambiguous. The length of the CDR3 is 15 residues. V lost 3 bases, J lost 5 bases, and 17 bases lay in between. Germline lookup yields CDR1 KGHSH and CDR2 LQKENI. In DNA form, the CDR3 reads TGTGCCAGCTCACCGACGGGCCTCCTTGGAGACGAGCAGTACTTC. This translates into CASSPTGLLGDEQYF.

The chain's CDR3 is CATSRVYSGARTDTQYF. The CDR3 DNA is TGTGCCACCAGCAGAGTGTACTCAGGGGCCCGCACAGATACGCAGTATTTT. This chain links TRBV15 with TRBJ2-3, with D perhaps matching TRBD1 (6 bases). This CDR3 has 17 amino acids. Germline V gives CDR1 LNHNV, CDR2 YYDKDF (reference sequence). V lost 1 base, J lost 1 base, and 15 bases lay in between.

This clonotype was seen only a few times. This rearrangement joins TRBV5-1 to TRBJ2-7; no clear D gene. The V end lost 0 bases, the J end lost 1 base, and 8 bases lay between the germline ends. The germline gives CDR1 SGHRS, CDR2 YFSETQ. This CDR3 has 14 amino acids. CDR3 residues: CASSLAAQSYEQYF. In DNA form, the CDR3 reads TGCGCCAGCAGCTTGGCCGCCCAATCCTACGAGCAGTACTTC.

In this sample, this clonotype turned up many times. The chain employs TRBV11-2 and TRBJ2-5; 7 positions match TRBD1. Trimming cost V 5 bases and J 1 base; bases outside gene matches: 10. This CDR3 has 16 residues. Germline lookup yields CDR1 SGHAT and CDR2 FQNNGV. CDR3: CASSKPKTGPQETQYF. The CDR3, as DNA: TGTGCCAGCAGCAAACCTAAGACAGGGCCCCAAGAGACCCAGTACTTC. Full variable domain (rest looked up from reference TRBV11-2 and TRBJ2-5): EAGVAQSPRYKIIEKRQSVAFWCNPISGHATLYWYQQILGQGPKLLIQFQNNGVVDDSQLPKDRFSAERLKGVDSTLKIQPAKLEDSAVYLCASSKPKTGPQETQYFGPGTRLLVL.

This clonotype was detected ten times or more. This chain joins TRBV4-2 and TRBJ2-7; the match to TRBD1 covers 12 bases. The V and J ends lost 1 base and 5 bases, in that order; junction bases with no gene match: 3. CDR3 length: 15 amino acids. The V gene's germline CDR1 is LGHNA and CDR2 YNFKEQ. The CDR3 spells CASSQVGQGAHEQYF. The CDR3 region has the DNA TGTGCCAGCAGCCAAGTGGGACAGGGGGCCCACGAGCAGTACTTC.

This rearrangement joins TRBV7-9 to TRBJ2-4; D gene uncertain. V dropped 5 bases and J dropped 0 bases, with 11 bases sitting between them. Germline-derived CDR1 and CDR2 are SEHNR and FQNEAQ (reference sequence). The CDR3 totals 15 residues. In DNA form, the CDR3 reads TGTGCCAGCAGCCCCACCTCCGGAGCCAAAAACATTCAGTACTTC. Its protein product is CASSPTSGAKNIQYF.

The V gene is TRBV27, the J gene TRBJ2-7, with TRBD1 matching 7 bases. CDR1 is MNHEY and CDR2 is SMNVEV in the germline V gene (reference sequence). This CDR3 spans 16 amino acids. The ends lost 0 bases at V and 1 base at J; junction bases unmatched: 6. The CDR3 loop reads CASSLSTGHLSYEQYF. The CDR3, as DNA: TGTGCCAGCAGTTTATCGACAGGGCACCTTTCCTACGAGCAGTACTTC.

Worth noting for this clonotype: The missing conserved phenylalanine or tryptophan at the end of this CDR3 makes a read error likely. The chain has TRBV20-1 and TRBJ2-7, with D hard to call. Germline CDR1 DFQATT, CDR2 SNEGSKA (reference sequence). There are 13 residues in the CDR3. The germline V and J ends were trimmed by 3 bases and 3 bases, with 12 bases remaining between them. CDR3 nucleotides: TGCAGTGCTAGGGCAGATCATAACTACGAGCAGTACTCC. Protein: CSARADHNYEQYS.

V usage is TRBV5-8 and J usage is TRBJ1-2; 8 positions agree with TRBD1. J lost 0 bases, V lost 4 bases, and 5 bases had no gene match. The CDR3 contains 15 residues. The germline CDR1 and CDR2 sequences are SGHTS and YDEGEE. This chain's CDR3 is CASSGGTGANYGYTF. Here the CDR3 DNA reads TGTGCCAGCAGCGGGGGGACAGGAGCTAACTATGGCTACACCTTC. The whole variable domain, filled in from reference TRBV5-8 and TRBJ1-2, reads EAGVTQSPTHLIKTRGQQATLRCSPISGHTSVYWYQQALGLGLQFLLWYDEGEERNRGNFPPRFSGRQFPNYSSELNVNALELEDSALYLCASSGGTGANYGYTFGSGTRLTVV.

The chain employs TRBV5-5 and TRBJ2-7; D uncertain. CDR3 size: 13 residues. CDR1 and CDR2 from the germline V gene are SGHKS and YYEKEE (reference sequence). Between the trimmed V and J ends, which lost 0 bases and 6 bases, there was a span of 10 bases. The CDR3 DNA reads as TGTGCCAGCAGCTTGGACAAGAAACGCGAGCAGTACTTC. Protein sequence: CASSLDKKREQYF.

This clonotype was observed many times. This chain uses TRBV7-8 with TRBJ1-5; the D gene is possibly TRBD1 (6 bases). This CDR3 is 13 amino acids long. Trimming left V 6 bases short and J 6 bases short, with 12 bases between. Germline CDR1 SGHVS, CDR2 FQNEAQ. Here the CDR3 reads CASSIGGTQPQHF. Written as DNA, the CDR3 is TGTGCCAGCAGTATAGGGGGTACTCAGCCCCAGCATTTT.

The J gene is TRBJ2-3, the V gene TRBV3-1, with D perhaps being TRBD1 or TRBD2 (6 bases each). V was shortened by 2 bases and J by 1 base, with 19 bases between the two germline ends. CDR1 is LGHDT and CDR2 is YNNKEL in the germline V gene (reference sequence). This CDR3 comprises 18 residues. The DNA of the CDR3 is TGTGCCAGCAGCCAACAAAGGGGGGCTACACCACGCACAGATACGCAGTATTTT. This translates into CASSQQRGATPRTDTQYF.

This clonotype was picked up a small number of times. The gene calls are TRBV9 and TRBJ1-1, with TRBD1 matching 7 bases. J was trimmed by 4 bases and V by 2 bases; bases with no gene match: 11. Germline V CDR1 and CDR2: SGDLS, YYNGEE. The CDR3 runs 16 residues. CDR3 loop: CASSVGGQYFGTEAFF. The CDR3 DNA sequence: TGTGCCAGCAGCGTGGGGGGACAGTATTTCGGCACTGAAGCTTTCTTT.

This clonotype came up a few times. The chain is built from TRBV20-1 and TRBJ2-3, with 7 nucleotides matching TRBD2. Germline CDR1 and CDR2: DFQATT and SNEGSKA (reference sequence). With 6 bases clipped from V and 0 bases from J, the junction kept 3 bases outside the gene matches. The CDR3 extends over 13 amino acids. CDR3 bases: TGCAGTGCCAAGCGGGATAGCACAGATACGCAGTATTTT. Amino acid sequence: CSAKRDSTDTQYF.

This clonotype has just a few counts. This chain connects TRBV11-2 to TRBJ2-1; D not resolved. The CDR3 contains 13 residues. Deletions cut 0 bases from V and 10 bases from J, with 10 bases between. Germline CDR1 reads SGHAT; CDR2 reads FQNNGV. CDR3 amino acids: CASSLEARLEQFF. The CDR3 DNA sequence: TGTGCCAGCAGCTTAGAGGCTCGCCTGGAGCAGTTCTTC.

This clonotype was found a few times. The chain links TRBV4-3 to TRBJ2-6; D possibly corresponds to TRBD1 (5 bases). V was shortened by 4 bases and J by 1 base, with 11 bases between the two germline ends. The CDR3 totals 16 residues. CDR1 and CDR2 (germline): LGHNA, YSLEER. The CDR3 region is CASSRSRASGANVLTF. DNA for the CDR3: TGCGCCAGCAGCCGGTCCAGGGCTTCTGGGGCCAACGTCCTGACTTTC.

This clonotype has more than one count but fewer than ten. This rearrangement joins TRBV5-1 to TRBJ2-2, with a weak D call TRBD2 (7 bases). V dropped 2 bases and J dropped 6 bases, with 20 bases sitting between them. The germline V gene has CDR1 SGHRS and CDR2 YFSETQ. The CDR3 totals 17 residues. This CDR3 is CASSFHGEGDDAGELFF. The CDR3 DNA sequence: TGCGCCAGCAGCTTTCATGGGGAGGGGGACGACGCCGGGGAGCTGTTTTTT. Together with reference TRBV5-1 and TRBJ2-2, the CDR3 gives the full variable domain: KAGVTQTPRYLIKTRGQQVTLSCSPISGHRSVSWYQQTPGQGLQFLFEYFSETQRNKGNFPGRFSGRQFSNSRSEMNVSTLELGDSALYLCASSFHGEGDDAGELFFGEGSRLTVL.

In its sample, this clonotype was seen a few times. The rearrangement links TRBV27 to TRBJ2-5; 7 positions agree with TRBD1. Unmatched junction bases numbered 12, after V lost 5 bases and J lost 6 bases. The CDR3 sequence is 15 residues long. Germline values: CDR1 MNHEY, CDR2 SMNVEV (reference sequence). The CDR3 reads CASSKHGTVMKTQYF. The CDR3, as DNA: TGTGCCAGCAGTAAACACGGGACAGTCATGAAGACCCAGTACTTC.

This clonotype has only a few counts. The V gene is TRBV28, the J gene TRBJ1-6; 7 bases line up with TRBD1. V trimming: 6 bases; J trimming: 9 bases; junction bases outside the gene matches: 23. CDR3 length: 19 amino acids. Germline V gives CDR1 MDHEN, CDR2 SYDVKM. The CDR3 loop is CASSSVLRRTGRYSSPLHF. In nucleotides, the CDR3 is TGTGCCAGCAGCTCTGTTTTGCGCAGGACAGGCCGCTACTCTTCACCCCTCCACTTT.

A few counts support this clonotype. The chain combines TRBV20-1 with TRBJ1-2; maybe TRBD1 (5 bases). The V gene lost 3 bases and the J gene lost 4 bases, with 21 bases spanning the gap. Germline V gene lookup returns CDR1 DFQATT and CDR2 SNEGSKA (reference sequence). CDR3 length equals 16 residues. DNA for the CDR3: TGCAGTGCTAGGACCAGCGCCCCCAGGGAGGGCTATGGCTACACCTTC. Residues: CSARTSAPREGYGYTF.